Sequencing of this T cell receptor (beta chain) was carried out in a study of blood T cells in healthy people across ages. The overall study: Capture by template switching was about one barcoded beta molecule per two T cells.

CDR1 is MNHNS, CDR2 SASEGT, per germline. The CDR3 is 14 amino acids. Trimming took off 7 bases at V and 0 bases at J, with 10 bases between the two ends. Donors ranged from about 6 to 95 years old and were healthy Caucasians in Russia. Per sample, at least 6 micrograms of total RNA were extracted. A second PCR, run for about 7 to 11 cycles, used a sample-barcoded 5' primer plus a J-beta primer mix. Each TCR beta cDNA got a 12-nucleotide random molecular identifier. MiXCR was run by TCRdb on the 5' RACE reads, yielding one entry per CDR3 protein. The sample holds roughly 1.7 million distinct CDR3 sequences, almost 35% seen once.

The source material was blood. The genes are TRBV6-1 and TRBJ1-5; D might be TRBD1 (5 bases). The receptor was derived from a woman under 40 in good health. The CDR3 loop reads CASTQGNSNQPQHF. Written as DNA, the CDR3 is TGTGCCAGCACCCAGGGAAATAGCAATCAGCCCCAGCATTTT.